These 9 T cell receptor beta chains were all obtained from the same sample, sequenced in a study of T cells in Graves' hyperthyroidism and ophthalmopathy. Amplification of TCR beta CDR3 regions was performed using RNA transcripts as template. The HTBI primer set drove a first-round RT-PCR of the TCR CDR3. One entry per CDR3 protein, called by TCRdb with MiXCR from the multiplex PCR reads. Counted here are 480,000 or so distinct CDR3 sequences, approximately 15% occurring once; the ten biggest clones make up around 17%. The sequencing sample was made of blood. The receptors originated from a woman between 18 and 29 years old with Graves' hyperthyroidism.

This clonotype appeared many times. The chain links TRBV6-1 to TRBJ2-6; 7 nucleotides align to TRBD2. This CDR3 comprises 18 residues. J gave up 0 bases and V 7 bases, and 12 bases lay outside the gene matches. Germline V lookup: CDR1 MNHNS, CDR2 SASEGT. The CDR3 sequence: CASTGRGRASSGANVLTF. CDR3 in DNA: TGTGCCAGCACGGGGAGGGGCAGGGCCAGCTCTGGGGCCAACGTCCTGACTTTC.

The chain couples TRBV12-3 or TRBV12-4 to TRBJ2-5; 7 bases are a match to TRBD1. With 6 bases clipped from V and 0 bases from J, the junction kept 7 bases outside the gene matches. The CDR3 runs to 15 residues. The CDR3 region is CASRHTTGDQETQYF. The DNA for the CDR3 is TGTGCCAGCAGACATACCACAGGGGACCAAGAGACCCAGTACTTC.

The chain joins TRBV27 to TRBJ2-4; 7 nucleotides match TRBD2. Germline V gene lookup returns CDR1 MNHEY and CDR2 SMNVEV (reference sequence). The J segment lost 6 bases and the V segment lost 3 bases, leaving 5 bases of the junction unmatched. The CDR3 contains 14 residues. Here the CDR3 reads CASSLGTNLNIQYF. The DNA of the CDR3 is TGTGCCAGCAGTTTGGGGACTAACTTAAACATTCAGTACTTC.

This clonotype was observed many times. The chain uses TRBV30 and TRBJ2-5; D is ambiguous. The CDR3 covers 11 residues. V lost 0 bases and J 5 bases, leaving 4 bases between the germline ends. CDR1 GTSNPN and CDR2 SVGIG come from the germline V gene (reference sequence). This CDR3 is CAWSVLETQYF. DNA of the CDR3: TGTGCCTGGAGTGTACTGGAGACCCAGTACTTC.

The chain's CDR3 is CASRYGKSGPSMHEYQPQHF. Written as DNA, the CDR3 is TGTGCCAGCAGATACGGGAAGTCAGGGCCCTCCATGCACGAATATCAGCCCCAGCATTTT. This chain joins TRBV6-5 and TRBJ1-5; possibly TRBD1 for D (5 bases). Per germline, CDR1 MNHEY and CDR2 SVGAGI. The V end lost 6 bases, the J end lost 5 bases, and 32 bases lay between the germline ends. The length of the CDR3 is 20 residues.

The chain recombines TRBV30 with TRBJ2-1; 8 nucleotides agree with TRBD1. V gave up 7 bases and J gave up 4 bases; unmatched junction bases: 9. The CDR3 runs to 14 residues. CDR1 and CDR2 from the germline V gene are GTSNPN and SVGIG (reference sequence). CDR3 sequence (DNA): TGTGCCTCGACAGGGGTAACCCCATACAATGAGCAGTTCTTC. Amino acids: CASTGVTPYNEQFF.

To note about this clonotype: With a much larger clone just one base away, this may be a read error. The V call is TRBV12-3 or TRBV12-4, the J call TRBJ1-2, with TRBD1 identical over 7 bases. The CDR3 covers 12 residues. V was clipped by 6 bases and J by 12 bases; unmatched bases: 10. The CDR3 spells CASSQTGYGHTF. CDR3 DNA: TGTGCCAGCAGCCAGACAGGGTACGGCCACACCTTC.

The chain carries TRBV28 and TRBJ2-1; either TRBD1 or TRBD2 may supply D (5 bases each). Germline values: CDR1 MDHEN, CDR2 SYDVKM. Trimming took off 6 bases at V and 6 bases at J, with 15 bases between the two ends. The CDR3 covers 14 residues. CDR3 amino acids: CASSPGTHPNEQFF. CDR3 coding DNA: TGTGCCAGCAGCCCCGGGACGCACCCCAATGAGCAGTTCTTC.

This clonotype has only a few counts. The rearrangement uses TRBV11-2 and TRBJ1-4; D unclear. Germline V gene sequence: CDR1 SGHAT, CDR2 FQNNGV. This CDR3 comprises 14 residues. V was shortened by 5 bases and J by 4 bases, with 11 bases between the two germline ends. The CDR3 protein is CASSRTGINEKLFF. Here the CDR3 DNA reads TGTGCCAGCAGCAGGACTGGGATTAATGAAAAACTGTTTTTT.